This is a list of T cell receptor beta chains from one sample in a study of beta chain features in type 1 diabetes. The assay was immunoSEQ multiplex PCR, and TCRdb's table has in-frame clones only and misses some. The repertoire holds about 900,000 clones, with 17% as singletons. Sequenced: naive CD4+ T cells from blood. These receptors were obtained from a woman aged 18-30 years in good health. Both conserved end residues are part of each CDR3. A D gene is named only where the DNA matches it firmly. Clone sizes are given selectively: once, few, many, or a class where the clone is expanded.

>TRBV18|NA|few|TRBJ2-3
CASSVRQDLSTQYF
TGTGCCAGCTCGGTTCGGCAGGACCTATCAACGCAGTATTTT
>TRBV7-2|NA|few|TRBJ2-1
CASSLYWDEQFF
TGTGCCAGCAGCTTATATTGGGATGAGCAGTTCTTC
>TRBV4-3|NA|NA|TRBJ2-3
CASSQEKARGGYTNTQYF
TGCGCCAGCAGCCAAGAGAAGGCCAGGGGAGGTTACACGAATACGCAGTATTTT
>TRBV10-3|NA|few|TRBJ1-1
CAIRGGTNPMNTEAFF
TGTGCCATCAGGGGGGGAACTAACCCCATGAACACTGAAGCTTTCTTT
>TRBV9|TRBD2|few|TRBJ2-3
CASRAGTRSTDTQYF
TGTGCCAGCAGGGCCGGGACTAGGAGCACAGATACGCAGTATTTT
>TRBV7-8|TRBD2|few|TRBJ2-1
CASSTTSGTRSVGEQFF
TGTGCCAGCAGCACGACTAGCGGGACTCGTTCCGTTGGTGAGCAGTTCTTC
>TRBV6-6|NA|NA|TRBJ2-5
CASIFSGVSQETQYF
TGTGCCAGCATTTTTTCCGGGGTATCACAAGAGACCCAGTACTTC
>TRBV10-1|TRBD2|NA|TRBJ2-3
CASSSSGSSYTQYF
TGCGCCAGCAGTTCTAGCGGGAGTTCCTATACGCAGTATTTT
>TRBV5-4|NA|NA|TRBJ2-3
CASSPPAGDTQYF
TGTGCCAGCAGCCCCCCGGCGGGGGATACGCAGTATTTT
>TRBV6-6|NA|NA|TRBJ1-5
CASCKQRGTSGQPQHF
TGTGCCAGCTGTAAACAGCGCGGGACATCAGGTCAGCCCCAGCATTTT
>TRBV10-3|TRBD1|few|TRBJ1-2
CAIRQGAGSGGYTF
TGTGCCATAAGACAGGGAGCTGGGTCCGGAGGCTACACCTTC
>TRBV15|NA|few|TRBJ2-7
CATSRGGTPSYEQYF
TGTGCCACCAGCAGAGGCGGGACCCCTTCCTACGAGCAGTACTTC
>TRBV19|NA|NA|TRBJ2-3
CASSRRRGADTQYF
TGTGCCAGTTCCAGAAGAAGGGGTGCAGATACGCAGTATTTT
>TRBV4-1|NA|NA|TRBJ1-5
CASSQPGNQPQHF
TGCGCCAGCAGCCAACCCGGCAATCAGCCCCAGCATTTT
>TRBV6-1|NA|NA|TRBJ2-2
CASRPRWLSGELFF
TGTGCCAGCAGACCGAGGTGGTTAAGCGGGGAGCTGTTTTTT
>TRBV4-2|NA|NA|TRBJ2-5
CASSQAQDREETQYF
TGTGCCAGCAGCCAAGCCCAGGACAGAGAAGAGACCCAGTACTTC
>TRBV4-2|NA|NA|TRBJ2-2
CASSHLGGLDTGELFF
TGTGCCAGCAGCCACCTGGGGGGTTTAGACACCGGGGAGCTGTTTTTT
>TRBV5-6|NA|NA|TRBJ2-2
CASSLSTGELFF
TGTGCCAGCAGCTTGAGCACCGGGGAGCTGTTTTTT
>TRBV5-1|TRBD2|few|TRBJ2-7
CASSRTSGRIDEQYF
TGCGCCAGCAGCCGAACTAGCGGGAGAATAGATGAGCAGTACTTC
>TRBV15|NA|few|TRBJ2-1
CATSRGHGNEQFF
TGTGCCACCAGCAGAGGTCATGGCAATGAGCAGTTCTTC
>TRBV4-2|TRBD2|few|TRBJ2-3
CASSQDHAGLAGVNDTQYF
TGTGCCAGCAGCCAAGACCACGCGGGACTAGCGGGAGTTAACGATACGCAGTATTTT
>TRBV6-5|NA|NA|TRBJ2-1
CASSSPTAGYNEQFF
TGTGCCAGCAGTTCCCCTACGGCCGGGTACAATGAGCAGTTCTTC
>TRBV10-3|TRBD1|few|TRBJ2-2
CAIRPGQGDPGELFF
TGTGCCATCAGGCCGGGACAGGGGGACCCCGGGGAGCTGTTTTTT
>TRBV28|TRBD2|few|TRBJ2-3
CASSRSGRYRHTQYF
TGTGCCAGCAGCCGTAGCGGGAGATACCGTCATACGCAGTATTTT
>TRBV6-6|NA|few|TRBJ2-7
CASSYGVGRYEQYF
TGTGCCAGCAGTTACGGGGTGGGACGCTACGAGCAGTACTTC
>TRBV5-4|TRBD2|few|TRBJ2-3
CASSLGLADTDTQYF
TGTGCCAGCAGCTTGGGGCTAGCGGACACAGATACGCAGTATTTT
>TRBV28|TRBD2|few|TRBJ2-7
CASRQTKAGDYEQYF
TGTGCCAGCAGGCAAACTAAAGCGGGAGACTACGAGCAGTACTTC
>TRBV6-6|NA|NA|TRBJ1-1
CASSYSANTEAFF
TGTGCCAGCAGTTACTCGGCTAACACTGAAGCTTTCTTT
>TRBV7-9|NA|few|TRBJ2-1
CASSLRGGVSAEINEQFF
TGTGCCAGCAGCCTCAGAGGTGGAGTATCTGCGGAGATCAATGAGCAGTTCTTC
>TRBV4-3|TRBD2|few|TRBJ2-7
CASSQDRSGRADEQYF
TGCGCCAGCAGCCAAGATAGAAGCGGGAGGGCCGACGAGCAGTACTTC
>TRBV5-4|NA|few|TRBJ2-6
CASSPVGARSGANVLTF
TGTGCCAGCAGCCCGGTGGGGGCTCGATCTGGGGCCAACGTCCTGACTTTC
>TRBV10-3|TRBD2|NA|TRBJ2-3
CAIGVAGGLDTQYF
TGTGCCATCGGGGTAGCGGGAGGTCTAGATACGCAGTATTTT
>TRBV4-1|TRBD1|NA|TRBJ1-5
CASSRRGDSNQPQHF
TGCGCCAGCAGCCGCAGGGGGGATAGCAATCAGCCCCAGCATTTT
>TRBV7-2|TRBD2|NA|TRBJ2-7
CASSLSAGGESQYF
TGTGCCAGCAGCTTGTCGGCGGGAGGGGAGTCGCAGTACTTC
>TRBV28|NA|few|TRBJ2-2
CASSRSGLPTGELFF
TGTGCCAGCAGCCGTTCGGGACTCCCCACCGGGGAGCTGTTTTTT
>TRBV7-9|TRBD2|NA|TRBJ2-5
CASSRGGGETQYF
TGTGCCAGCAGCCGGGGGGGTGGAGAGACCCAGTACTTC
>TRBV18|TRBD2|NA|TRBJ2-7
CASSPGTSGYEQYF
TGTGCCAGCTCACCAGGGACTAGCGGGTACGAGCAGTACTTC
>TRBV5-1|NA|few|TRBJ1-1
CASSLAPLGTAEAFF
TGCGCCAGCAGCTTGGCCCCGTTGGGGACCGCTGAAGCTTTCTTT
>TRBV28|TRBD1|NA|TRBJ2-3
CASSITGVPTDTQYF
TGTGCCAGCAGTATAACAGGGGTACCCACAGATACGCAGTATTTT
>TRBV20-1|TRBD1|NA|TRBJ1-2
CSARLDRGYTF
TGCAGTGCTCGCCTGGACAGGGGCTACACCTTC
>TRBV18|NA|few|TRBJ2-7
CASSPGRAHEQYF
TGTGCCAGCTCACCAGGCAGGGCCCACGAGCAGTACTTC